The 23 T cell receptor beta chains given below trace back to one sample, sequenced in a study of radiation and T cells in renal cell carcinoma. As for time point: blood 2 weeks post-SBRT. Treatment indicated: 15 Gy SBRT to primary tumor, nephrectomy 4 weeks later. Libraries were prepared by immunoSEQ multiplex PCR; TCRdb keeps only in-frame clonotypes and omits some of them. Found here are 100,000 to 150,000 clones, around 85% of them singletons; the top ten hold 4.5% to 7%. Sequencing was performed on blood, taken from a patient whose treatment included radiotherapy and nephrectomy. Receptor source: a man aged 45-65 years with renal cell carcinoma.

This CDR3 is CASSYLQGSYEQYF. The DNA for the CDR3 is TGTGCCAGCAGTTACTTACAGGGGTCCTACGAGCAGTACTTC. The V and J genes are TRBV6-5 and TRBJ2-7, with 7 positions matching TRBD1. The CDR3 covers 14 residues. V gave up 1 base and J gave up 1 base; unmatched junction bases: 1. The germline V gene has CDR1 MNHEY and CDR2 SVGAGI.

This chain connects TRBV9 to TRBJ1-6, with D hard to call. This CDR3 is 14 amino acids long. In germline, CDR1 is SGDLS, CDR2 YYNGEE. V lost 0 bases to trimming and J lost 6 bases, with 7 bases between them. The CDR3 is CASSVDVSNSPLHF. CDR3 nucleotide sequence: TGTGCCAGCAGCGTAGATGTGAGTAATTCACCCCTCCACTTT.

The chain has TRBV5-5 and TRBJ1-3, with no clear D. CDR1 is SGHKS and CDR2 is YYEKEE in the germline V gene (reference sequence). This CDR3 region has 17 residues. V was trimmed by 4 bases and J by 2 bases, leaving 19 bases between them. In DNA, the CDR3 is TGTGCCAGCAGCCCGACCCATAGGATCAGACCTGGAAACACCATATATTTT. This codes for CASSPTHRIRPGNTIYF.

As concerns this clone: Other DNA sequences within the sample encode an identical CDR3. The V gene is TRBV10-2, the J gene TRBJ1-1; the match to TRBD1 covers 10 bases. With V trimmed by 3 bases and J by 3 bases, 4 bases remained unmatched. The CDR3 spans 15 residues. Germline-derived CDR1 and CDR2 are WSHSY and SAAADI. CDR3 residues: CASSERTGGDTEAFF. DNA of the CDR3: TGCGCCAGCAGTGAACGGACAGGGGGGGACACTGAAGCTTTCTTT.

This chain connects TRBV29-1 to TRBJ1-3, with no clear D. The CDR3 is 12 amino acids. V was shortened by 6 bases and J by 0 bases, with 6 bases between the two germline ends. Germline loops: CDR1 SQVTM, CDR2 ANQGSEA. The CDR3: CSVGISGNTIYF. DNA of the CDR3: TGCAGCGTGGGGATCTCTGGAAACACCATATATTTT.

The J gene is TRBJ2-1, the V gene TRBV6-4, with 10 positions matching TRBD2. Germline CDR1 MRHNA, CDR2 SNTAGT. With 10 bases clipped from V and 5 bases from J, the junction kept 8 bases outside the gene matches. This CDR3 has 14 residues. The CDR3: CANFIAGGHNEQFF. In DNA form, the CDR3 reads TGTGCCAACTTCATAGCGGGAGGACACAATGAGCAGTTCTTC.

This clone occurred a few times. This chain joins TRBV30 and TRBJ1-1, with unresolved D. V lost 1 base to trimming and J lost 0 bases, with 6 bases between them. Germline V gene data show CDR1 as GTSNPN and CDR2 as SVGIG (reference sequence). The CDR3 loop spans 13 amino acids. In DNA, the CDR3 is TGTGCCTGGAGTGAACTTATGAACACTGAAGCTTTCTTT. Encoded protein: CAWSELMNTEAFF.

This chain connects TRBV5-1 to TRBJ1-2, with TRBD1 matching 8 bases. Looked up from germline, CDR1 is SGHRS and CDR2 is YFSETQ. V shed 4 bases, J shed 4 bases, and the junction held 12 bases outside the gene matches. The length of the CDR3 is 16 residues. CDR3 coding DNA: TGCGCCAGCAGCGTTGGGACAGGCGGAGGTACCTATGGCTACACCTTC. Its translation: CASSVGTGGGTYGYTF.

The rearrangement joins TRBV5-1 to TRBJ1-1, with 8 nucleotides matching TRBD1. After removal of 4 bases from V and 7 bases from J, the junction contained 6 bases not matched to a gene. Germline loops: CDR1 SGHRS, CDR2 YFSETQ. The CDR3 runs 13 residues. This CDR3 reads CASSLGQGSEAFF. The CDR3 nucleotides read TGCGCCAGCAGCCTAGGACAGGGTAGTGAAGCTTTCTTT.

The V gene is TRBV5-1, the J gene TRBJ2-7; D gene uncertain. This CDR3 comprises 13 residues. CDR1 and CDR2 from the germline V gene are SGHRS and YFSETQ. Trimming stripped 2 bases from V and 0 bases from J, with 6 bases between. The CDR3 region has the DNA TGCGCCAGCAGCTTAATTCCCTCCTACGAGCAGTACTTC. This codes for CASSLIPSYEQYF.

In the case of this clone: Other DNA sequences from this sample encode an identical CDR3 as well. J is TRBJ2-5 and V is TRBV10-3; the D is unclear. Germline V gives CDR1 ENHRY, CDR2 SYGVKD. V dropped 0 bases and J dropped 2 bases, with 7 bases sitting between them. CDR3 size: 14 residues. CDR3 loop: CAISESGLQETQYF. The CDR3 DNA reads TGTGCCATCAGTGAGTCGGGCTTACAAGAGACCCAGTACTTC.

The chain links TRBV9 to TRBJ1-5; 8 bases are a match to TRBD1. This CDR3 is 15 amino acids long. With 3 bases clipped from V and 6 bases from J, the junction kept 8 bases outside the gene matches. Germline V gene data show CDR1 as SGDLS and CDR2 as YYNGEE. The CDR3 sequence: CASSGGQDLGQPQHF. The CDR3 bases are TGTGCCAGCAGCGGGGGACAGGACCTAGGTCAGCCCCAGCATTTT.

The chain carries TRBV14 and TRBJ2-5; 7 bases are a match to TRBD1. Per the germline V gene, CDR1 is SGHDN and CDR2 is FVKESK. V was clipped by 4 bases and J by 7 bases; unmatched bases: 15. This CDR3 contains 16 residues. CDR3 in amino acids: CASSLPGQRNPVTQYF. In DNA form, the CDR3 reads TGTGCCAGCAGCCTTCCGGGACAGAGGAACCCGGTGACCCAGTACTTC.

V gene TRBV5-1 combines with J gene TRBJ2-7, with D maybe TRBD1 (6 bases). Trimming removed 4 bases from V and 2 bases from J, with 13 bases in between. Germline CDR1 is SGHRS and CDR2 is YFSETQ. The CDR3 is 14 residues long. CDR3 DNA: TGCGCCAGCAGCCTGAACAGGGCCCCCTACGAGCAGTACTTC. Translated: CASSLNRAPYEQYF.

The DNA of the CDR3 is TGTGCCAGTAGTATTAACGGACAGGTTAAAGGCTACACCTTC. Its protein product is CASSINGQVKGYTF. This sequence joins TRBV19 and TRBJ1-2; TRBD1 matches 7 bases. Unmatched junction bases numbered 9, after V lost 3 bases and J lost 8 bases. CDR3 length: 14 amino acids. Germline-derived CDR1 and CDR2 are LNHDA and SQIVND (reference sequence).

V is TRBV6-5 and J is TRBJ1-2; tentative D call: TRBD1 (6 bases). Germline V lookup: CDR1 MNHEY, CDR2 SVGAGI. Trimming removed 6 bases from V and 8 bases from J, with 19 bases in between. This CDR3 region has 14 residues. The CDR3 bases are TGTGCCAGCAGCCAACCCTCAGGGGTTAAGGGCTACACCTTC. Amino acids: CASSQPSGVKGYTF.

The chain joins TRBV4-1 to TRBJ1-2; no reliable D call. Trimming shortened V by 0 bases and J by 10 bases, and 24 bases separated the two germline ends. CDR1 is MGHRA, CDR2 YSYEKL, per germline. There are 17 residues in the CDR3. The CDR3 region is CASSQESSSGYKKVYTF. CDR3 DNA sequence: TGCGCCAGCAGCCAAGAATCGAGCTCGGGCTACAAGAAAGTCTACACCTTC.

This sequence joins TRBV19 and TRBJ2-3, with a possible D match to TRBD1 (5 bases). The ends were cut back, 6 bases at V and 0 bases at J, with 7 bases in the middle. The germline CDR1 and CDR2 sequences are LNHDA and SQIVND (reference sequence). The CDR3 has 13 amino acids. The DNA of the CDR3 is TGTGCCAGTAGGGACATAAGCACAGATACGCAGTATTTT. It encodes CASRDISTDTQYF.

This clone was counted once. The chain combines TRBV2 with TRBJ2-7; D is ambiguous. Trimming took 5 bases from V and 3 from J, leaving 14 bases between them. The CDR3 extends over 14 amino acids. Germline V gives CDR1 SNHLY, CDR2 FYNNEI. CDR3 region: CASSPSTVIYEQYF. The CDR3 coding sequence is TGTGCCAGCAGTCCCTCCACCGTGATCTACGAGCAGTACTTC.

The chain employs TRBV10-2 and TRBJ2-1, with 7 bases that match TRBD2. Germline V gene data show CDR1 as WSHSY and CDR2 as SAAADI. This CDR3 spans 15 amino acids. V shed 3 bases and J 7 bases; nucleotides not matched to a gene: 9. CDR3 DNA sequence: TGCGCCAGCAGTGATTGGACTAGGAGTAAGAATGAGCAGTTCTTC. Translation gives CASSDWTRSKNEQFF.

This chain links TRBV10-3 with TRBJ1-1, with TRBD1 as a possible D gene (5 bases). CDR1 is ENHRY, CDR2 SYGVKD, per germline. The CDR3 loop spans 13 amino acids. V was trimmed by 8 bases and J by 4 bases, leaving 14 bases between them. The CDR3 reads CAISQEAGTEAFF. CDR3 bases: TGTGCCATCTCACAGGAGGCGGGCACTGAAGCTTTCTTT.

V gene TRBV4-1 combines with J gene TRBJ2-1; D is perhaps TRBD2 (6 bases). The CDR3 consists of 18 residues. CDR1 is MGHRA and CDR2 is YSYEKL in the germline V gene. V was clipped by 0 bases and J by 12 bases, with 27 bases between them. The CDR3 DNA follows: TGCGCCAGCAGCCAAGAAAATATAAGAGCGGGTCGGCAGAGAAGGCAGTTCTTC. Translated, it gives CASSQENIRAGRQRRQFF.

A single count supports this clone. The gene calls are TRBV28 and TRBJ2-3; 7 nucleotides agree with TRBD2. V trimming: 8 bases; J trimming: 2 bases; junction bases outside the gene matches: 4. Germline values: CDR1 MDHEN, CDR2 SYDVKM. This CDR3 comprises 13 residues. In nucleotides, the CDR3 is TGTGCCAGCGGTACTAGCGTCACAGATACGCAGTATTTT. Its translation: CASGTSVTDTQYF.